The 18 T cell receptor beta chains listed next were all sequenced from one sample in a study of beta chain features in type 1 diabetes (dated by TCRdb to 2016 to 2019). Libraries came from the immunoSEQ multiplex PCR assay. The High Capacity cDNA Reverse Transcription Kit was used to reverse transcribe all of the isolated RNA, meaning that expressed TCRB transcripts were what got sequenced. TCRdb holds this immuneACCESS table with in-frame rearrangements only. Some clones are missing; in checked studies, unresolved V genes explain under half, and the rest has no known cause. Here the sample has a few hundred thousand clones; roughly 15% occur a single time. The ten largest clones capture approximately 0.019% of the sample. The specimen was naive CD4+ T cells from blood. The cell subset or site label of this sample denotes: true naive CD4+ T cells. All receptors come from a woman between 18 and 29 years old in good health.

The J gene is TRBJ2-7, the V gene TRBV29-1; the match to TRBD1 covers 7 bases. The germline V gene encodes CDR1 SQVTM and CDR2 ANQGSEA. This CDR3 contains 12 residues. CDR3 protein: CSFRQGAYEQYF. The CDR3, as DNA: TGCAGTTTCCGACAGGGCGCCTACGAGCAGTACTTC.

This chain uses TRBV27 with TRBJ2-1; 14 positions agree with TRBD2. The ends lost 5 bases at V and 3 bases at J; junction bases unmatched: 6. This CDR3 has 17 residues. Germline CDR1 MNHEY, CDR2 SMNVEV (reference sequence). In DNA, the CDR3 is TGTGCCAGCAGTCCGGGGACTAGCGGGAGTCTCTACAATGAGCAGTTCTTC. Protein: CASSPGTSGSLYNEQFF.

This clone was recorded a few times. V gene TRBV5-1 combines with J gene TRBJ2-1; 7 nucleotides match TRBD1. The CDR3 loop spans 14 amino acids. The V segment lost 4 bases and the J segment 7 bases; nucleotides outside the gene matches: 8. The germline CDR1 and CDR2 sequences are SGHRS and YFSETQ. CDR3 region: CASSLTGSENEQFF. As DNA, the CDR3 is TGCGCCAGCAGCCTGACAGGGTCGGAGAATGAGCAGTTCTTC.

This clone was recorded a few times. The same CDR3 is also encoded by other DNA sequences in this sample. The rearrangement uses TRBV18 and TRBJ1-1; a possible D gene is TRBD1 (5 bases). Trimming left V 3 bases short and J 1 base short, with 9 bases between. CDR3 size: 14 residues. CDR1 and CDR2 (germline): KGHSH, LQKENI. CDR3 in amino acids: CASSPAGGNTEAFF. The CDR3 DNA is TGTGCCAGCTCACCTGCCGGGGGGAACACTGAAGCTTTCTTT.

This clone was picked up a small number of times. The genes are TRBV20-1 and TRBJ2-4; the D gene is possibly TRBD2 (5 bases). Germline assignment: CDR1 DFQATT and CDR2 SNEGSKA (reference sequence). This CDR3 has 9 residues. V was trimmed by 5 bases and J by 13 bases, leaving 9 bases between them. The CDR3 sequence is CSARLSQYF. CDR3 bases: TGCAGTGCTCGACTATCCCAGTACTTC.

The chain employs TRBV15 and TRBJ2-7, with 8 bases aligning to TRBD1. Germline V gene lookup returns CDR1 LNHNV and CDR2 YYDKDF (reference sequence). The CDR3 has 15 amino acids. V shed 1 base, J shed 7 bases, and the junction held 9 bases outside the gene matches. The CDR3: CATSRVGTGSGEQYF. The CDR3 DNA sequence: TGTGCCACCAGCAGAGTGGGGACAGGCTCCGGGGAGCAGTACTTC.

This clone was recorded a few times. V and J are TRBV6-5 and TRBJ2-7, with 13 bases fitting TRBD2. With V trimmed by 7 bases and J by 2 bases, 2 bases remained unmatched. CDR1 and CDR2 from the germline V gene are MNHEY and SVGAGI. CDR3 size: 14 residues. The CDR3 DNA reads as TGTGCCAGCACCGGACTAGCGGGGGCCTACGAGCAGTACTTC. Encoded protein: CASTGLAGAYEQYF.

The chain couples TRBV5-1 to TRBJ2-5, with D possibly TRBD2 on 5 matching bases. Germline loops: CDR1 SGHRS, CDR2 YFSETQ. V lost 1 base, J lost 4 bases, and 8 bases lay in between. The CDR3 is 13 amino acids. In nucleotides, the CDR3 is TGCGCCAGCAGCTTGACGGGGTCAGAGACCCAGTACTTC. This codes for CASSLTGSETQYF.

The sample holds a few counts of this clone. The chain employs TRBV11-2 and TRBJ2-1; D is possibly TRBD2 (6 bases). V lost 3 bases, J lost 6 bases, and 9 bases lay in between. The CDR3 length is 13 residues. CDR1 and CDR2 (germline): SGHAT, FQNNGV. The CDR3 DNA reads as TGTGCCAGCAGCTTCGGGACTCTCAATGAGCAGTTCTTC. It encodes CASSFGTLNEQFF.

This clone was counted between two and nine times. V is TRBV18 and J is TRBJ1-2, with 12 nucleotides matching TRBD1. Germline CDR1 is KGHSH and CDR2 is LQKENI. This CDR3 is 15 amino acids long. V was clipped by 3 bases and J by 8 bases; unmatched bases: 7. CDR3 coding DNA: TGTGCCAGCTCACCGCCGGGACAGGGGGCGGAAGGCTACACCTTC. Its protein product is CASSPPGQGAEGYTF.

The chain recombines TRBV9 with TRBJ2-3; TRBD1 agrees at 7 bases. This CDR3 contains 14 residues. Germline V gene lookup returns CDR1 SGDLS and CDR2 YYNGEE. V was clipped by 0 bases and J by 4 bases; unmatched bases: 2. The CDR3 here is CASSVVGGADTQYF. The CDR3 DNA reads TGTGCCAGCAGCGTAGTAGGGGGCGCAGATACGCAGTATTTT.

The rearrangement links TRBV4-2 to TRBJ2-7; D call uncertain. The CDR3 extends over 12 amino acids. Germline V gene sequence: CDR1 LGHNA, CDR2 YNFKEQ. The V end lost 5 bases, the J end lost 1 base, and 6 bases lay between the germline ends. The CDR3 protein is CASSKTSYEQYF. CDR3 in DNA: TGTGCCAGCAGCAAGACTTCCTACGAGCAGTACTTC.

V usage is TRBV6-6 and J usage is TRBJ2-7; TRBD1 aligns across 7 bases. The CDR3 loop spans 14 amino acids. Germline V lookup: CDR1 MNHNY, CDR2 SVGAGI (reference sequence). The V and J ends lost 6 bases and 0 bases, in that order; junction bases with no gene match: 5. The CDR3 is CASRPTGRSYEQYF. The CDR3, as DNA: TGTGCCAGCAGACCGACAGGGCGCTCCTACGAGCAGTACTTC.

This clone was seen a handful of times. The chain joins TRBV28 to TRBJ1-2; D is undetermined. V lost 2 bases and J 4 bases, leaving 8 bases between the germline ends. Germline V gives CDR1 MDHEN, CDR2 SYDVKM. The CDR3 covers 13 residues. CDR3 amino acids: CASSLEHSYGYTF. The CDR3 DNA follows: TGTGCCAGCAGTTTAGAGCATAGCTATGGCTACACCTTC.

This clone turned up a few times. This chain connects TRBV28 to TRBJ1-2, with 10 bases identical to TRBD1. Germline CDR1 and CDR2: MDHEN and SYDVKM. The CDR3 extends over 13 amino acids. J lost 8 bases, V lost 3 bases, and 3 bases had no gene match. DNA of the CDR3: TGTGCCAGCAGTTTGACGGACAGGGGGGGCTACACCTTC. It specifies CASSLTDRGGYTF.

The V and J genes are TRBV5-6 and TRBJ2-5; possibly TRBD1 for D (6 bases). The CDR3 covers 13 residues. The germline V gene encodes CDR1 SGHDT and CDR2 YYEEEE. The ends were cut back, 4 bases at V and 4 bases at J, with 11 bases in the middle. The CDR3 DNA follows: TGTGCCAGCAGCCAACTACAGGGAGAGACCCAGTACTTC. This encodes CASSQLQGETQYF. Full variable domain (remainder filled in from reference TRBV5-6 and TRBJ2-5): DAGVTQSPTHLIKTRGQQVTLRCSPKSGHDTVSWYQQALGQGPQFIFQYYEEEERQRGNFPDRFSGHQFPNYSSELNVNALLLGDSALYLCASSQLQGETQYFGPGTRLLVL.

The sample holds a few counts of this clone. CDR3 protein: CASSRILNQPQHF. CDR3 nucleotides: TGTGCCAGTAGCAGGATCCTTAATCAGCCCCAGCATTTT. The chain has TRBV19 and TRBJ1-5; D gene uncertain. The CDR3 contains 13 residues. Germline CDR1 reads LNHDA; CDR2 reads SQIVND (reference sequence). Trimming took 6 bases from V and 4 from J, leaving 10 bases between them.

The chain joins TRBV5-4 to TRBJ2-7; D possibly corresponds to TRBD1 (6 bases). Germline V gene data show CDR1 as SGHNT and CDR2 as YYREEE (reference sequence). Trimming left V 3 bases short and J 5 bases short, with 18 bases between. The length of the CDR3 is 15 residues. The CDR3 loop is CASSSRTELVNEQYF. The CDR3 DNA reads TGTGCCAGCAGCTCACGGACAGAACTAGTTAACGAGCAGTACTTC.